These T cell receptor beta chains were read from a single sample in a study of metastatic and nonmetastatic thyroid tumors. TCRdb re-clonotyped the PCR reads via MiXCR. The data contain about 39,000 clones, 15% to 20% of them seen just once; the ten biggest clones take up approximately 20%. The sample was blood. The receptor source for this set is a female donor with papillary thyroid cancer or a benign thyroid nodule (not recorded which). Some clones in this sample may be carry-over from other donors' samples. CDR3s include the opening cysteine and the closing phenylalanine or tryptophan. The D gene is left open where the match is weak. A row's size may be missing; if present it is once, few, many or a size class.

clone_size	j_call	v_call	d_call	cdr3_aa	cdr3_nt
many	TRBJ2-7	TRBV18	NA	CASSPRKGQDYEQYF	TGTGCCAGCTCTCCCAGGAAGGGGCAAGACTACGAGCAGTACTTC
many	TRBJ2-1	TRBV2	TRBD2	CASRAGTSGTDEQFF	TGTGCCAGCAGGGCCGGGACTAGCGGGACCGATGAGCAGTTCTTC
NA	TRBJ1-1	TRBV6-1	NA	CASGPLWQMNTEAFF	TGTGCCAGCGGCCCCCTATGGCAGATGAACACTGAAGCTTTCTTT
many	TRBJ1-2	TRBV28	TRBD1	CASSLGQSYGYTF	TGTGCCAGCAGTTTGGGACAGAGTTATGGCTACACCTTC
NA	TRBJ2-2	TRBV25-1	NA	CAGSGTGELFF	TGTGCCGGGTCCGGGACCGGGGAGCTGTTTTTT
NA	TRBJ1-1	TRBV5-1	TRBD1	CASSTTYSGQGARTEAFF	TGCGCCAGCAGTACTACCTATTCGGGACAGGGGGCGAGAACTGAAGCTTTCTTT
NA	TRBJ1-2	TRBV30	NA	CAWSVTNYGYTF	TGTGCCTGGAGTGTCACTAACTATGGCTACACCTTC
few	TRBJ2-3	TRBV28	TRBD1	CASISGTVHTDTQYF	TGTGCCAGCATTTCCGGGACAGTTCACACAGATACGCAGTATTTT
medium-sized	TRBJ1-1	TRBV6-1	NA	CASSVYWNTEAFF	TGTGCCAGCAGTGTTTACTGGAACACTGAAGCTTTCTTT
NA	TRBJ2-3	TRBV15	TRBD2	CATSRESGGGGDTQYF	TGTGCCACCAGCAGAGAGTCGGGCGGGGGTGGGGATACGCAGTATTTT
many	TRBJ2-5	TRBV7-9	NA	CASSPSTHWETQYF	TGTGCCAGCAGCCCTTCTACCCACTGGGAGACCCAGTACTTC
many	TRBJ1-5	TRBV12-3/TRBV12-4	NA	CASSYGGRNQPQHF	TGTGCCAGCAGTTACGGGGGCCGCAATCAGCCCCAGCATTTT
NA	TRBJ1-2	TRBV2	TRBD1	CARTGLDYGYTF	TGTGCCAGGACAGGGCTGGACTATGGCTACACCTTC